This is a list of T cell receptor beta chains from one sample in a study of CD8 T cells in Susac syndrome. Each CDR3 protein is one row after TCRdb ran MiXCR on the immunoSEQ multiplex PCR reads. The profile shows 70,000 or so distinct CDR3 sequences, 95% of them singletons. Input material: CD8+ T cells from PBMCs. The receptors were sampled from a human donor in good health. The CDR3 runs from the conserved cysteine through the conserved F or W. A D gene is named only where the DNA matches it firmly. For some rows the clone size is stated as once, few or many, or as a class when expanded; others skip it.

TRBV12-3/TRBV12-4	17	-	-	TRBJ1-5	TGTGCCAGCAGTTCTCCCGGGACTCAGTATAGCAATCAGCCCCAGCATTTT	CASSSPGTQYSNQPQHF
TRBV25-1	12	-	-	TRBJ1-1	TGTGCCAGCAGTTTGGGGGGGGGTGAAGCTTTCTTT	CASSLGGGEAFF
TRBV13	16	TRBD1	-	TRBJ1-6	TGTGCCAGCAGCTTAGGGACAGGGGAATATAATTCACCCCTCCACTTT	CASSLGTGEYNSPLHF
TRBV14	15	-	once	TRBJ2-2	TGTGCCAGCAGCCGCTGGACGGTGAACACCGGGGAGCTGTTTTTT	CASSRWTVNTGELFF
TRBV7-3	14	TRBD1	-	TRBJ1-1	TGTGCCAGCAGCCCGACAGGGATGGACACTGAAGCTTTCTTT	CASSPTGMDTEAFF
TRBV7-2	14	-	-	TRBJ2-5	TGTGCCAGCAGCTTAGGACGGGCGCGGGAGACCCAGTACTTC	CASSLGRARETQYF
TRBV25-1	17	TRBD2	-	TRBJ2-3	TGTGCCAGCAGTGAAGTTGTAGCGGGGAGGTTTACAGATACGCAGTATTTT	CASSEVVAGRFTDTQYF
TRBV4-1	15	-	-	TRBJ2-1	TGCGCCAGCAGCCAAGATCGGACAGACTACAATGAGCAGTTCTTC	CASSQDRTDYNEQFF
TRBV9	16	-	-	TRBJ2-3	TGTGCCAGCAGCGTAGTGGGCTGGCCACCCACAGATACGCAGTATTTT	CASSVVGWPPTDTQYF
TRBV27	14	-	once	TRBJ2-1	TGTGCCAGCAGCTGGGACGGGGGCCAGGATGAGCAGTTCTTC	CASSWDGGQDEQFF
TRBV14	15	TRBD1	-	TRBJ1-6	TGTGCCAGCAGCCATGGGACAGACTATAATTCACCCCTCCACTTT	CASSHGTDYNSPLHF
TRBV19	15	-	-	TRBJ1-2	TGTGCCAGTAGTATGGGGACTGCGGGACCTGGAGGCTACACCTTC	CASSMGTAGPGGYTF
TRBV7-9	12	-	-	TRBJ1-1	TGTGCCAGCAGCTTATCCTGGGGAGAAGCTTTCTTT	CASSLSWGEAFF
TRBV30	14	-	-	TRBJ1-2	TGTGCCTGGAGTGTAGGAAGGACTTACTATGGCTACACCTTC	CAWSVGRTYYGYTF
TRBV27	16	TRBD2	-	TRBJ2-5	TGTGCCAGCAGTACCAGACTAGCCCTCCGCCAAGAGACCCAGTACTTC	CASSTRLALRQETQYF